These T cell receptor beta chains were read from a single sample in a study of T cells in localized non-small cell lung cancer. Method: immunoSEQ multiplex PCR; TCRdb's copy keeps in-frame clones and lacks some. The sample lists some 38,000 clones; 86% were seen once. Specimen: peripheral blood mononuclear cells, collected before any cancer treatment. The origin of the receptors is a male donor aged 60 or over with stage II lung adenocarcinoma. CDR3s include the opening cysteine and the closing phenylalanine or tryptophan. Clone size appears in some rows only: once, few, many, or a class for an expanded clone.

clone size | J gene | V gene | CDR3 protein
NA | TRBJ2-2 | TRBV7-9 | CASSVSSGTNTGELFF
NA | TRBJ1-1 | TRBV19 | CASSMEPSNTEAFF
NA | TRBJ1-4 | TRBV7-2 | CASSLSRGNEKLFF
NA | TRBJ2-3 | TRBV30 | CAWSPLGTVYPTDTQYF
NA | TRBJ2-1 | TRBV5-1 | CASRGTSGIYNEQFF
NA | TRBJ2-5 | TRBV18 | CASSPMRKPYQETQYF
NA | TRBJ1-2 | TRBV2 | CASSELRGLGGYTF
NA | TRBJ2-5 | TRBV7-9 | CASSSGRETQYF
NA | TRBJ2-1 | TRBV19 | CASSPLTGTLRYNEQFF
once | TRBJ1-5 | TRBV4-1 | CASSHGWGGGGNQPQHF
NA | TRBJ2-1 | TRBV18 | CASSPKAGGNEQFF
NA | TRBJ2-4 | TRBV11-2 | CASSLENLAKNIQYF
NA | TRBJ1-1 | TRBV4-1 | CASSLYSYRGGSTEAFF
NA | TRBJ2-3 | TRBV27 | CASSTAPQDTQYF
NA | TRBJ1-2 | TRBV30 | CAWSVWGRNYGYTF
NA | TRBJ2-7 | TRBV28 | CASSLGGSYEQYF
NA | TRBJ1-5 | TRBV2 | CASQQEINQPQHF
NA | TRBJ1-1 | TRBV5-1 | CASSASGVDTEAFF
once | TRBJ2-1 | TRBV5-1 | CASSFSRQYNEQFF
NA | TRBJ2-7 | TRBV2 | CASNYYGQGKYF
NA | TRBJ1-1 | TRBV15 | CATSRVPAEEAFF
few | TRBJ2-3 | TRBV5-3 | CARSAWGFTDTQYF